A single T cell receptor (beta chain) is shown here with its context. The antigen is not known. Germline-derived CDR1 and CDR2 are SGHTA and FQGNSA. The CDR3 runs to 11 residues. The V end lost 3 bases, the J end lost 14 bases, and 8 bases lay between the germline ends. These data originate in a study of T-cell memory formation after mild COVID-19. Study background: TCR clusters showed largely donor specificity.

Using constant-segment primers, 5'RACE produced TCR alpha and TCR beta cDNA libraries carrying sample barcodes and UMIs. TCRdb used MiXCR to reprocess the 5' RACE reads, holding one entry per CDR3 protein. The repertoire holds about 240,000 distinct CDR3 sequences, with approximately 9% as singletons. Regarding the study as a whole: Researchers could not confirm that second-wave clones peaking on day 37 targeted SARS-CoV-2. Clones contracting across day 15 to 85 had a balanced CD4/CD8 profile; later expanding clones leaned CD4+.

The chain links TRBV7-2 to TRBJ1-6; D unclear. What was sequenced was PBMCs or a T cell subset sorted from them (not recorded which). This TCR was sampled from a man in his late teens or twenties who had mild COVID-19 (a few samples of this study predate the infection). Cell type and time point are not known. CDR3: CASSFLQTLHF. The CDR3 DNA is TGTGCCAGCAGCTTCCTTCAGACCCTCCACTTT.